Listed below are T cell receptor beta chains from one sample, sequenced in a study of cytomegalovirus exposure and HLA in healthy donors. Here immunoSEQ multiplex PCR was the method, and the copy in TCRdb shows in-frame clones only, minus some. The table lists 150,000 to 200,000 clones, roughly 86% of them singletons. The sample was PBMCs. The receptors stem from a girl aged 5-17 years in good health and CMV-seropositive. Each CDR3 is given with its conserved first and last residue. D genes are given only for firm matches. Only part of the rows carry a size: once, few, many, or a class if the clone is expanded.

v_call	d_call	clone_size	j_call	cdr3_aa	cdr3_nt
TRBV6-1	.	.	TRBJ1-5	CASSWGHGSNQPQHF	TGTGCCAGCAGCTGGGGGCATGGTAGCAATCAGCCCCAGCATTTT
TRBV19	.	once	TRBJ1-2	CATVRDWRSGYTF	TGTGCCACCGTCCGGGACTGGAGGAGCGGCTACACCTTC
TRBV5-1	TRBD1	.	TRBJ1-1	CASSLGTGMSAFF	TGCGCCAGCAGCCTAGGGACAGGGATGTCAGCTTTCTTT
TRBV19	TRBD1	.	TRBJ2-7	CASSSRTGPAYEQYF	TGTGCCAGTAGTTCACGGACAGGACCAGCCTACGAGCAGTACTTC
TRBV7-9	.	.	TRBJ2-3	CASSSPGGTDTQYF	TGTGCCAGCAGCTCCCCCGGGGGCACAGATACGCAGTATTTT
TRBV11-2	TRBD2	.	TRBJ2-1	CASSSLAGLNEQFF	TGTGCCAGCAGCTCACTAGCGGGGCTCAATGAGCAGTTCTTC
TRBV19	.	.	TRBJ1-1	CATRNTEAFF	TGTGCCACCCGGAACACTGAAGCTTTCTTT
TRBV29-1	.	.	TRBJ2-1	CSVEGRAGQFF	TGCAGCGTTGAAGGCAGGGCTGGGCAGTTCTTC
TRBV19	.	few	TRBJ1-1	CASSAGQKMNTEAFF	TGTGCCAGTAGTGCCGGACAGAAAATGAACACTGAAGCTTTCTTT
TRBV11-2	.	once	TRBJ1-4	CASSLAILATNEKLFF	TGTGCCAGCAGCTTAGCCATACTTGCAACTAATGAAAAACTGTTTTTT
TRBV5-4	.	.	TRBJ1-1	CASSSGQFAEAFF	TGTGCCAGCAGCTCAGGACAGTTCGCTGAAGCTTTCTTT
TRBV27	.	.	TRBJ1-1	CASSFGQSEAFF	TGTGCCAGCAGTTTTGGGCAGAGTGAAGCTTTCTTT
TRBV6-4	TRBD2	.	TRBJ2-3	CASSRSSGGRTDTQYF	TGTGCCAGCAGTCGTTCTAGCGGGGGCCGCACAGATACGCAGTATTTT
TRBV2	.	.	TRBJ1-4	CASSDQGGTWKLFF	TGTGCCAGCAGTGATCAAGGCGGGACTTGGAAACTGTTTTTT
TRBV19	.	.	TRBJ2-7	CASSIVAGQAYEQYF	TGTGCCAGTAGTATAGTAGCAGGGCAAGCCTACGAGCAGTACTTC
TRBV9	.	.	TRBJ1-3	CASSTRSSFSGNTIYF	TGTGCCAGCAGCACCCGGTCGTCCTTCTCTGGAAACACCATATATTTT